This record covers a single T cell receptor (beta chain). What this receptor recognizes is not known. The sample comes from a study of monozygotic twins with inflammatory bowel disease (dated by TCRdb to between 2018 and 2021). Turning to the overall study: In total, 28 monozygotic twin pairs made up the full study: 19 Danish pairs, all IBD-discordant, plus nine German pairs, of which four were IBD-concordant and five were IBD-discordant. Within discordant pairs, disease-associated traits were sought mainly by comparing IBD patients with their genetically identical healthy co-twins. Each individual had, on average, about 151 000 unique TCRalpha sequences and 181 000 unique TCRbeta sequences available for analysis. General conclusions and limits of the study: Background noise and inter-individual variability may have been introduced into the repertoires by the differing immunosuppressive treatments among patients. Compared with healthy twins, IBD patients had fewer clonotypes in common with other individuals, a difference most pronounced in patients showing signs of disease activity. No difference in repertoire similarity was observed between concordant and discordant twins, possibly owing to limited statistical power. The analysis was unable to tell different T cell subtypes apart. No single strong signal or clonotype linked to IBD turned up in the results, so the idea that one exists was not supported. IBD patients had lower TCRbeta repertoire diversity, measured by the inverse Simpson index, than their healthy co-twins.

The protocol used for the library was 5' RACE. Preparation of each TCR library used around 3.5 ug of total RNA. cDNA was synthesized with SMARTScribe reverse transcriptase in eight separate reactions per sample. During cDNA synthesis, template switching was used to introduce unique molecular identifiers that contained a 6-nucleotide sample barcode. Two nested PCRs of roughly 15 and 9 cycles amplified the TCRalpha and TCRbeta cDNA, and bead purification followed each PCR. Before amplification, cDNA was treated with uracil DNA-glycosylase and purified using the QIAquick PCR purification kit. In the second PCR, Illumina TruSeq-compatible adapters and sample-specific barcodes were added. Library quality and concentration were checked on TapeStation and Qubit, and libraries were pooled at about 5 ng each. Sequencing of pooled libraries was carried out on an Illumina HiSeq2500 single-index Rapid Run using 2 x 100 bp reads and custom sequencing primers. Regarding the original processing steps: UMI-based consensus assembly with MiGEC version 1.2.6 was used to correct PCR and sequencing errors. MiXCR version 2.1.1 was used for V(D)J alignment, clonotype assembly and CDR3 extraction. To normalise gene usage, clonotype sharing and MAIT/NKT TCR abundance, the analysis used the top 1000, 10 000 and 20 000 clonotypes per sample. Diversity was computed as the inverse Simpson index with the vegan R package after downsampling to 27 000 UMIs. Paired Mann-Whitney U tests were applied to discordant twin pairs, and Benjamini-Hochberg correction was used for multiple testing. The reads went through TCRdb reprocessing, and each CDR3 protein sequence gets one entry with no DNA. Clone size and V and J calls follow TCRdb, not the original study. The table for this sample shows around 140,000 distinct CDR3 sequences. 0.95% to 1.5% of the sample lies in the top ten.

The cysteine opens and the phenylalanine closes a CDR3 of 14 amino acids. Only the protein sequence is given. The germline V gene yields SGHAT for CDR1 and FQNNGV for CDR2. From each donor, a roughly 2.5 ml peripheral blood sample was collected into PAXgene tubes and stored at -80 degrees C. Without T cell sorting, total RNA was isolated from whole blood using the PAXgene blood miRNA kit on an automated QIAcube. Peripheral blood from monozygotic twin pairs, either concordant or discordant for inflammatory bowel disease, underwent deep TCRalpha and TCRbeta repertoire profiling that used unique molecular barcoding. Smoking habits were recorded for all twin pairs, and individuals were classified as current, former or never smokers.

The rearranged chain carries TRBV11-2 and TRBJ1-1. Source material: blood. The clonotype originates from a human donor with ulcerative colitis or Crohn's disease, or a healthy co-twin of an affected twin (not recorded which). CDR3 protein: CASSRRASNTEAFF.